This TCR beta chain emerged from a study of cytomegalovirus exposure and HLA in healthy donors. Study overall: For the approximately 400 genotyped donors, 80% to 90% fell within the Caucasian-associated ancestry cluster.

Points from the study as a whole: Because they were indistinguishable, some V segments, including TRBV6-2 and TRBV6-3, were excluded.

13 Jbeta primers and 60 Vbeta primers were used for the PCR. Original methodology: An analysis that came later counted tens of millions of unique TCR beta chains, approximately 12 million shared. The method was immunoSEQ multiplex PCR; TCRdb's version includes in-frame clones alone and lacks a portion of them. The DNA was the basis for D and trimming; V, J and clone size are from that table. Among 150,000 to 180,000 clones listed, around 70% were seen once. This CDR3 has 13 residues. V lost 6 bases and J lost 4; bases outside the gene matches: 4. The germline V gene encodes CDR1 SNHLY and CDR2 FYNNEI. As regards this clone: What it binds is not known.

The chain recombines TRBV2 with TRBJ2-7, with 9 bases matching TRBD1. The sequence was collected from a man aged 25 to 45 in good health and CMV-seronegative. Sequencing input: PBMCs. CDR3: CASRRQGGYEQYF. The CDR3 bases are TGTGCCAGCAGAAGACAGGGGGGTTACGAGCAGTACTTC.